This TCR beta chain was observed in a study of T cell responses to AZD1222 COVID-19 vaccine. The study, taken as a whole, reports: Donors, mostly white British, included more females; clonal diversity was possibly underestimated. Repertoires were obtained only post-peak T cell response. Spike-specific TCRs gained breadth and depth after people received two AZD1222 doses. At 160-218 and 743-854, vaccine-associated CD4 TCRs were dominant, and they spanned spike.

The CDR3 has 13 amino acids. The germline V and J ends were trimmed by 6 bases and 1 base, with 10 bases remaining between them. Looked up from germline, CDR1 is SGHRS and CDR2 is YFSETQ. TCRdb's copy holds only in-frame clones and misses some; the assay was immunoSEQ multiplex PCR. The sample lists 82,000 or so clones, 90% occurring once. This clone was detected a few times. Its antigen is not identified. The chain has TRBV5-1 and TRBJ1-1; TRBD1 is a possible D gene (6 bases). This clonotype originated in an adult in good health. Sequencing was performed on peripheral blood, taken on day 0 of AZD1222 vaccination. The CDR3 region has the DNA TGCGCCAGCAAACTACAGGGGAACACTGAAGCTTTCTTT. Its protein product is CASKLQGNTEAFF. Based on the CDR3 plus reference TRBV5-1 and TRBJ1-1, the full variable domain is KAGVTQTPRYLIKTRGQQVTLSCSPISGHRSVSWYQQTPGQGLQFLFEYFSETQRNKGNFPGRFSGRQFSNSRSEMNVSTLELGDSALYLCASKLQGNTEAFFGQGTRLTVV.